The text below deals with one T cell receptor beta chain. This receptor's antigen is unknown. The record has no base qualities; no much larger clone is one base away. This sample is part of a study of PD-L1 blockade in urothelial cancer (TCRdb year 2017). Regarding the complete study: All patients started therapy around 2014 and received atezolizumab 1,200 mg intravenously every 3 weeks. Roughly 10 patients reached durable clinical benefit, while 20 or so patients did not. Twenty-five of 29 patients were males with bladder-origin urothelial cancer, and about 65% of the 29 reported a prior smoking history. Blood samples were analyzed at 3 weeks after treatment start (second dose) and at 6 weeks after treatment start. Blood samples gave median yields of approximately 130,000 T cells and approximately 80,000 unique TCRs, along with a median clonality of approximately 0.08. Patients had an ECOG performance status of 0 or 1 and had received between 0 and 3 prior chemotherapy regimens. Whole exome sequencing and RNA sequencing of pretreatment tumors were performed alongside TCR sequencing in the same patients. Pretreatment blood TCR-seq was available for under 35 patients, at least one posttreatment blood collection was obtained for 25 or so patients, and tumor TCR-seq was available for 25 or so patients. Durable clinical benefit was defined as a progression-free survival longer than 6 months, and TCR features were additionally tested against progression-free survival and overall survival. Pretreatment tumor samples, along with matched peripheral blood collected serially before and after atezolizumab treatment, underwent TCR sequencing. The study was an exploratory multi-omic analysis of somatic, immune and clinical correlates of response to PD-L1 blockade with atezolizumab in urothelial cancer.

Broad study findings and their caveats: Because the sample size was small (n of about 29) and many exploratory analyses were performed, the results are intended to be hypothesis-generating. Improved progression-free and overall survival was associated with having pretreatment peripheral blood TCR clonality below the median. Among patients with durable benefit, tumor-associated TCR clones showed greater expansion in peripheral blood 3 weeks after treatment started (n ≈ 24, p = 0.022).

The germline V gene (reference sequence) sets CDR1 to MNHEY and CDR2 to SMNVEV. Counted from cysteine to phenylalanine, this CDR3 has 15 amino acids. The entry retains the CDR3 DNA only, 45 bases that are in frame from base 1. The germline V end is reduced by 4 bases and the J end by 3 bases; junction bases left unmatched: 6. The intended sense of this specimen's time point label: pretreatment peripheral blood. The cohort included roughly 30 patients with locally advanced or metastatic urothelial carcinoma who were treated at Memorial Sloan Kettering on a trial protocol. Peripheral blood mononuclear cells were collected pretreatment and during treatment, with between 1 and 8 total time points per patient. The Qiagen DNeasy Blood extraction kit was used to purify genomic DNA from total PBMCs and tumor samples. PBMCs were collected pretreatment and during treatment and were isolated and stored as previously described.

To estimate absolute template abundance from read counts, synthetic TCR analog templates were spiked into each PCR. The immunoSEQ assay used bias-controlled V and J gene primers to amplify TCRbeta CDR3 regions from genomic DNA. Sequencing of rearranged TCRbeta segments was done at approximately 20X coverage. On the authors' methods: Clustering was used to correct sequencing errors, and CDR3s were annotated against IMGT so that V, D and J genes could be assigned. Downstream analyses used only productive TCRbeta rearrangements, leaving out any out-of-frame or stop-codon sequences. Clonality was computed as one minus Shannon entropy normalized by the log of the number of unique productive sequences. Clones differing between time points or between blood and tumor were identified using Fisher's exact test with Benjamini-Hochberg correction, with an adjusted p below 0.01 applied as the threshold. Imported from immuneACCESS, the table was reduced by TCRdb to in-frame sequences with V and J called. These copies leave out some clones; in studies compared against another copy, an unresolved V gene accounts for under half, and the cause of the remainder is not known. The V and J calls and clone size come from that table; D and trimming were worked out from the DNA. Within this sample are over 35,000 clones, with just over 90% of them counted one time only. 11% of the sample comes from the top ten.

This specimen consisted of PBMCs, obtained around atezolizumab (anti-PD-L1) treatment. The receptor's source is an older woman with urothelial cancer. The chain joins TRBV27 to TRBJ1-2, and TRBD1 matches 9 of the central bases. Read as DNA, the sequence is TGTGCCAGCAGTTCGGGACAGGGTGTCTACTATGGCTACACCTTC. This codes for CASSSGQGVYYGYTF.